The rows below give T cell receptor beta chains drawn from one sample of a study of T cell changes during pregnancy in multiple sclerosis. Assay: immunoSEQ multiplex PCR; the TCRdb copy retains only in-frame clones and omits some. Altogether about 41,000 clones are present, about 88% being singletons, with the ten largest covering approximately 0.61%. The source material was CD4+ T cells from peripheral blood mononuclear cells, sampled in the first trimester of pregnancy. Every receptor here comes from a female donor with multiple sclerosis, enrolled in a pregnancy study. Both conserved end residues are part of each CDR3. A D gene is named only where the DNA matches it firmly. Some rows have no size entry. The others give once, few or many, or a class for an expanded clone.

clone size | J gene | D gene | V gene | CDR3 protein | CDR3 DNA
- | TRBJ2-1 | - | TRBV19 | CASSISLGSASSYNEQFF | TGTGCCAGTAGTATTTCCCTGGGGAGCGCGAGCTCCTACAATGAGCAGTTCTTC
few | TRBJ1-1 | - | TRBV19 | CASSIALAGAQSAAFF | TGTGCCAGTAGTATAGCTCTTGCAGGGGCCCAAAGCGCGGCTTTCTTT
- | TRBJ2-2 | TRBD1 | TRBV29-1 | CSAKLGQGATGELFF | TGCAGCGCAAAGCTGGGACAGGGGGCCACCGGGGAGCTGTTTTTT
- | TRBJ1-4 | - | TRBV9 | CASSSERRGGEKLFF | TGTGCCAGCAGCTCAGAGAGACGGGGTGGAGAAAAACTGTTTTTT
- | TRBJ2-7 | TRBD1 | TRBV7-9 | CASSLASGTGLWPVEQYF | TGTGCCAGCAGCTTAGCCTCCGGGACAGGGTTATGGCCTGTAGAGCAGTACTTC
- | TRBJ2-1 | TRBD2 | TRBV28 | CASKRTSGRNEQFF | TGTGCCAGCAAGCGGACTAGCGGGAGGAATGAGCAGTTCTTC
once | TRBJ1-1 | TRBD1 | TRBV7-3 | CASSLTGGMTEAFF | TGTGCCAGCAGCTTAACAGGGGGCATGACTGAAGCTTTCTTT
- | TRBJ1-5 | TRBD1 | TRBV18 | CASSPRVTGASGNQPQHF | TGTGCCAGCTCACCAAGGGTAACAGGGGCCAGTGGCAATCAGCCCCAGCATTTT
- | TRBJ2-1 | TRBD1 | TRBV11-1 | CASSFAIPGTGGNEQFF | TGTGCCAGCAGCTTCGCCATTCCGGGGACAGGGGGCAATGAGCAGTTCTTC
- | TRBJ2-7 | - | TRBV11-2 | CASRESGPSYEQYF | TGTGCCAGCAGGGAAAGCGGGCCGTCCTACGAGCAGTACTTC
- | TRBJ2-7 | TRBD2 | TRBV7-2 | CASSRPGLAGMYEQYF | TGTGCCAGCAGCCGCCCCGGACTAGCGGGAATGTACGAGCAGTACTTC
- | TRBJ2-5 | - | TRBV29-1 | CSASAGETQYF | TGCAGCGCTTCCGCAGGGGAGACCCAGTACTTC
once | TRBJ2-7 | TRBD2 | TRBV7-9 | CASTLPSGSDEQYF | TGTGCCAGCACCCTTCCTAGCGGGAGCGACGAGCAGTACTTC
- | TRBJ2-3 | - | TRBV7-2 | CASSLIGTAQFFTDTQYF | TGTGCCAGCAGCTTAATCGGTACAGCACAGTTTTTCACAGATACGCAGTATTTT
- | TRBJ2-5 | TRBD2 | TRBV4-3 | CASSLRGAGGIQETQYF | TGCGCCAGCAGCCTAAGGGGTGCGGGAGGGATTCAAGAGACCCAGTACTTC
- | TRBJ2-7 | - | TRBV28 | CASSFGVPYEQYF | TGTGCCAGCAGTTTCGGGGTGCCGTACGAGCAGTACTTC
- | TRBJ2-3 | - | TRBV5-4 | CASSVPTGTDTQYF | TGTGCCAGCAGCGTACCCACAGGGACGGATACGCAGTATTTT